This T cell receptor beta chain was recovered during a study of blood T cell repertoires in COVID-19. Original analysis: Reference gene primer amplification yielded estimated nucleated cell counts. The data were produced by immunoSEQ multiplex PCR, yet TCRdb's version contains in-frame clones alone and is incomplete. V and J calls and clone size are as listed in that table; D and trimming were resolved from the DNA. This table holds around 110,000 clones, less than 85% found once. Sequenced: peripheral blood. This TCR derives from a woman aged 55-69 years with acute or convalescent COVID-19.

CDR3 protein: CASSYITSGILNTEAFF. The DNA of the CDR3 is TGTGCCAGCAGCTACATCACCTCAGGTATATTGAACACTGAAGCTTTCTTT. This sequence joins TRBV12-1 and TRBJ1-1; the DNA was not compared with TRBD1, the D call given in the table. TRBV12-1 is given as a pseudogene. The CDR3 is 17 amino acids.